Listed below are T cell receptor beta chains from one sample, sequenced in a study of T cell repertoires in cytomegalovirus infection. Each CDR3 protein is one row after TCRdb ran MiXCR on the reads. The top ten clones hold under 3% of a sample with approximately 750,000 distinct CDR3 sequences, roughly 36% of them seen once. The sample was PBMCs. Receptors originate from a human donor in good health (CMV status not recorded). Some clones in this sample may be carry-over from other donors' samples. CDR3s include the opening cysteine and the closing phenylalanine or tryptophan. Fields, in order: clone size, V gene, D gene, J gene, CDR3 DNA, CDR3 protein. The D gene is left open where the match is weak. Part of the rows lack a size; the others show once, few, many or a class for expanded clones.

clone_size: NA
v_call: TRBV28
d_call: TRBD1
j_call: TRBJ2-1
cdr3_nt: TGTGCCAGCAGTCTACGCCGGGACAGGGGGCTTCCCTTC
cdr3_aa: CASSLRRDRGLPF

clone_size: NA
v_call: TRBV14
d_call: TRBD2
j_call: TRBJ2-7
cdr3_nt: TGTGCCAGCAGCCAAGTTCCGGGACTAGCGGCCCCCTACGAGCAGTACTTC
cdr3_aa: CASSQVPGLAAPYEQYF

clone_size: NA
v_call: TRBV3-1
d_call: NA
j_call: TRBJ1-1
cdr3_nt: TGTGCCAGCAGCCAAGGGACCGTAACAGGAACACCTGAAGCTTTCTTT
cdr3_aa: CASSQGTVTGTPEAFF

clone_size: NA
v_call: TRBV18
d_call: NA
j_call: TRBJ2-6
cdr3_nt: TGTGCCAGCTCAGAACAGGGTGGTGATGCCGGGGCCAACGTCCTGACTTTC
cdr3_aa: CASSEQGGDAGANVLTF

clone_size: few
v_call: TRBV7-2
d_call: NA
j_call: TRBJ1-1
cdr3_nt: TGTGCCAGCAGTTTCAGCGGGGCAGCAGTGAAAGCTTTCTTT
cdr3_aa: CASSFSGAAVKAFF

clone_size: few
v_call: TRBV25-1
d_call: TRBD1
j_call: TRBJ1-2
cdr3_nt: TGTGCCAGCAGTGGCGGGACAGGGTATGGCTACACCTTC
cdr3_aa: CASSGGTGYGYTF

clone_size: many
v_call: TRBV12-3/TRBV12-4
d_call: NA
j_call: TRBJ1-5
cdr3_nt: TGTGCCAGCAGACGCACAGGTGGCCAGCCCCAGCATTTT
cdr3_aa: CASRRTGGQPQHF

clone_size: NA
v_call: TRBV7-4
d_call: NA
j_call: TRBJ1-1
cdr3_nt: TGTGCCAGCAGCACCTCGGGGACCACTGAAGCTTTCTTT
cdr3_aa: CASSTSGTTEAFF

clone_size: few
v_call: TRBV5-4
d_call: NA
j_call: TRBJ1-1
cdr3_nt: TGTGCCAGCAGCTTGGCGGGGGGGGAAGCTTTCTTT
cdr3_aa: CASSLAGGEAFF

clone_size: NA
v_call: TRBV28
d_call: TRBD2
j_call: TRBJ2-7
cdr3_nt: TGTGCCAGCAGTTACACCGGGACTAGCTCCTACGAGCAGTACTTC
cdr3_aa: CASSYTGTSSYEQYF

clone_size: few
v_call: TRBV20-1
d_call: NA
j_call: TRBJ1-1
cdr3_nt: TGCAGTGCTAGGTCGACAGTTGCGGACACTGAAGCTTTCTTT
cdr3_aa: CSARSTVADTEAFF

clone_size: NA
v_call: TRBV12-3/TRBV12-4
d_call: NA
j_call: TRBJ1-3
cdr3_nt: TGTGCCAGCAGTCCCAGACAGGATCTGAGAAACACCATATATTTT
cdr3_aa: CASSPRQDLRNTIYF

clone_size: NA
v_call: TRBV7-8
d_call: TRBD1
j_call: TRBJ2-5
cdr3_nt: TGTGCCAGCAGCTTATTAGGGACAGGTTTTCAAGAGGCCCAGTACTTC
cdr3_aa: CASSLLGTGFQEAQYF

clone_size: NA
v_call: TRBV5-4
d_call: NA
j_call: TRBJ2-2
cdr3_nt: TGTGACAGCAGCGGGACAGTCAACACCGGGGAGCTGTTTTTT
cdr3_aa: CDSSGTVNTGELFF

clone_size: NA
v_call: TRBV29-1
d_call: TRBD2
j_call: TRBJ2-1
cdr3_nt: TGCAGCGCCGGGACTAGGGGCTATGAGCAGTTCTTC
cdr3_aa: CSAGTRGYEQFF

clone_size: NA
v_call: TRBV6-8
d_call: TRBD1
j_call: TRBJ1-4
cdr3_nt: TGTGACAGCACCGTCAGCAGGGGGCTTAATGAAAAACTGTTTTTT
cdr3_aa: CDSTVSRGLNEKLFF

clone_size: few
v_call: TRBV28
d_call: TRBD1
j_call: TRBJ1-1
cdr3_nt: TGTGCCAGCACCCCTCCTACGGGACAGGTGAACACTGAAGCTTTCTTT
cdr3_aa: CASTPPTGQVNTEAFF

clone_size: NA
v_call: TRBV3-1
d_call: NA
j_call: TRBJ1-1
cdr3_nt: TGTGCCAGCAGCCAAAAGGACAGCACTGAAGCTTTCTTT
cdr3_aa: CASSQKDSTEAFF

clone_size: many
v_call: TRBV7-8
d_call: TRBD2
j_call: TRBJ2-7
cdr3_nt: TGTGCCAGCAGCCAAAAGACTAGCGGGGTTTACTCCTACGAGCAGTACTTC
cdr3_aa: CASSQKTSGVYSYEQYF

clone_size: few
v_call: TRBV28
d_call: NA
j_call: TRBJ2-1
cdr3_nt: TGTGCCAGCAGTAAACGGGGTAGCGGTTCCAATGAGCAGTTCTTC
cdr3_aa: CASSKRGSGSNEQFF

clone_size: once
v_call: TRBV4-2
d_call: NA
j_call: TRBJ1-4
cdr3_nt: TGTGCCAGCAGCCCGTGGAGGCAGACTAATGAAAAACTGTTTTTT
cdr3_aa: CASSPWRQTNEKLFF

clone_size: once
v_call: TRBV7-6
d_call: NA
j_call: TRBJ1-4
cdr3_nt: TGTGCCAGCAGCTTGAATGAGGCGCTTGGAGGAAATGAAAAACTGTTTTTT
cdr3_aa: CASSLNEALGGNEKLFF

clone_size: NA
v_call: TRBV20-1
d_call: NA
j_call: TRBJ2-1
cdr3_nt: TGCAGTGCTAGAAGTGTAGGCCCCTCGCGTTGGGAGCAGTTCTTC
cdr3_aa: CSARSVGPSRWEQFF

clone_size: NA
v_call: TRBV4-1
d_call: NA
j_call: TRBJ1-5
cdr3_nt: TGCGCCAGCAGCCAAGTCTGGGATCGTCAGCCCCAGCATTTT
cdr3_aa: CASSQVWDRQPQHF

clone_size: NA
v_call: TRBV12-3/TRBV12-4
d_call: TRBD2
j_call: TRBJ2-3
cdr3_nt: TGTGCCAGCAGTTTTGGGACTAGCACCACAGATACGCAGTATTTT
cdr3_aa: CASSFGTSTTDTQYF

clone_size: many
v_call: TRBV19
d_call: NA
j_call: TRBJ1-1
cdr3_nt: TGTGCCAGTAGTATCGCCGTTCCGAACACTGAAGCTTTCTTT
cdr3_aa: CASSIAVPNTEAFF

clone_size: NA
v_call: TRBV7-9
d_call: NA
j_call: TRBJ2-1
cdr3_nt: TGTGCCAGCAGCACCCGGCTAACGAGCAATGAGCAGTTCTTC
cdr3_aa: CASSTRLTSNEQFF

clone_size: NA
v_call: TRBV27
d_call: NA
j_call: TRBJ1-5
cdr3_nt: TGTGCCAGCAAAACTGAGTGGAGTCAGCCCCAGCATTTT
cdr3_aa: CASKTEWSQPQHF

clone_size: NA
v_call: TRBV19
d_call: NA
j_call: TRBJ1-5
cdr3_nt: TGTGCCAGTACTGTCGCAGGGACCCAGCCCCAGCATTTT
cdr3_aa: CASTVAGTQPQHF

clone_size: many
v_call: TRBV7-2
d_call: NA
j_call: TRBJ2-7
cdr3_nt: TGTGCCAGCAGCTTAGCGGTTCAATACGAGCAGTACTTC
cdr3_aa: CASSLAVQYEQYF

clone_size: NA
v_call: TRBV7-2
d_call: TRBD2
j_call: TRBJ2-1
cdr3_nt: TGTGCCAGCAGCTTAGACCAGCGGGGGGGTGCTGAGCAGTTCTTC
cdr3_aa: CASSLDQRGGAEQFF

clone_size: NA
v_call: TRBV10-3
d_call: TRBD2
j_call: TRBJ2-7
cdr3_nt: TGTGCCATCAGTTTATTTCGGCTAGCGGAGACCTACGAGCAGTACTTC
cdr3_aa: CAISLFRLAETYEQYF

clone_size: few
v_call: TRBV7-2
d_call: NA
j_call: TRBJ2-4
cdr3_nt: TGTGCCAGCAGCTTAGTTTGGGCGGTAGACATTCAGTACTTC
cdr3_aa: CASSLVWAVDIQYF

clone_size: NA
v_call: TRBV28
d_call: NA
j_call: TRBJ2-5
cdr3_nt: TGTGCCAGCAGTTCAATTATTATCGCCGGGGGCCCGTACCAAGAGACCCAGTACTTC
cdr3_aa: CASSSIIIAGGPYQETQYF

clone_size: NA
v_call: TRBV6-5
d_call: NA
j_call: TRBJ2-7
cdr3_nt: TGTGCCAGCAGTTACGGACACAGCAACTACGAGCAGTACTTC
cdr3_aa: CASSYGHSNYEQYF

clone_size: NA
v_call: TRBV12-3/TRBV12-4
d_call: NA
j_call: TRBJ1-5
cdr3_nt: TGTGCCAGCAGTCCCCAATATAGCAATCAGCCCCAGCATTTT
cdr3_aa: CASSPQYSNQPQHF

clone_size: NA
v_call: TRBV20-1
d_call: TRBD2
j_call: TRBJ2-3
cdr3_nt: TGCAGTGCTACACACACGATGATAAAGCGGGAGAAGGTCACAGATACGCAGTATTTT
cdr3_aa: CSATHTMIKREKVTDTQYF

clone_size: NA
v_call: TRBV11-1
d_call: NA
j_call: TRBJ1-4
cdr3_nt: TGTGCCAGCAGCAATGGACAGCAGCTTAATGAAAAACTGTTTTTT
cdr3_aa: CASSNGQQLNEKLFF

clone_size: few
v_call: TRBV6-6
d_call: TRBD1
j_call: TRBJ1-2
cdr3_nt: TGTGCCAGCAGTTACTCGAAGGGACAGGGGGCGAGATTGGGTGGCTACACCTTC
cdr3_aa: CASSYSKGQGARLGGYTF

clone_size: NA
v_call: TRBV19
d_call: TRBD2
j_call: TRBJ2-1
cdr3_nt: TGTGCCAGTAAGGGACTAGCGGGAGAAGGATGGTTCAATGAGCAGTTCTTC
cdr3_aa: CASKGLAGEGWFNEQFF

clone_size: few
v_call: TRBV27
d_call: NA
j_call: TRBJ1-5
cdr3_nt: TGTGCCAGCAGTTTCCTCCCGTCTTCCCAGCCCCAGCATTTT
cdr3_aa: CASSFLPSSQPQHF

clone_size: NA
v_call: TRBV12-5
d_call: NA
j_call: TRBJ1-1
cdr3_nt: TGTGCTAGTGGAGCTCAGGGGCGATCGGCTTTCTTT
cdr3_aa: CASGAQGRSAFF

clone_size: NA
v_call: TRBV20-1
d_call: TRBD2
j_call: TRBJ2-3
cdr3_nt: TGCAGTGCCTCTCCACTAGCGGGAGGCCTCACAGATACGCAGTATTTT
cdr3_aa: CSASPLAGGLTDTQYF

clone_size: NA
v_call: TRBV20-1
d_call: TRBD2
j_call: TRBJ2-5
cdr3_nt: TGCAGTGCTAGAGATGTGCGTCGGACTAGCGGGATTCGTGGGGTAGAGACCCAGTACTTC
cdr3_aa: CSARDVRRTSGIRGVETQYF

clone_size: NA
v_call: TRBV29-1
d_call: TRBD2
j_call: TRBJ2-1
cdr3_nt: TGCAGCGTTGAACCGGCGGGAGCGGGGAATGAGCAGTTCTTC
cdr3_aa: CSVEPAGAGNEQFF

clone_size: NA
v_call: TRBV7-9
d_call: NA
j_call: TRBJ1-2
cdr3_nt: TGTGCCAGCAGCTTAGCGGGGGCGGTGAAGGGCTACAACTTC
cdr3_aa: CASSLAGAVKGYNF

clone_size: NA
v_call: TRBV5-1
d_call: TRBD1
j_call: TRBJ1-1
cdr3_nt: TGCGCCAGCAGCTTGTTTTGGACAGGGCTTGGCGGCACTGAAGCTTTCTTT
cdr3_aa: CASSLFWTGLGGTEAFF